The 6 T cell receptor beta chains given below trace back to one sample, sequenced in a study of T cells in Graves' hyperthyroidism and ophthalmopathy. RNA transcripts gave rise to amplified TCR beta CDR3 regions. A first-round RT-PCR of the TCR CDR3 used the HTBI primer set. MiXCR, run by TCRdb on the multiplex PCR reads, gives a single entry per CDR3 protein. This sample has 550,000 to 800,000 distinct CDR3 sequences, with about 16% found just once. Sample: blood. The receptors come from a young man with Graves' hyperthyroidism.

This clonotype was observed a few times. J is TRBJ1-1 and V is TRBV5-1; 8 positions agree with TRBD1. This CDR3 comprises 17 residues. Per germline, CDR1 SGHRS and CDR2 YFSETQ. V shed 1 base, J shed 1 base, and the junction held 9 bases outside the gene matches. The CDR3 here is CASSLYSGGFGNTEAFF. The DNA of the CDR3 is TGCGCCAGCAGCTTGTATTCAGGGGGCTTCGGGAACACTGAAGCTTTCTTT.

The CDR3, as DNA: TGTGCCAGCGCCCGACCGGGACAGGGGATCACCGGGGAGCTGTTTTTT. It translates to CASARPGQGITGELFF. The V call is TRBV25-1, the J call TRBJ2-2; 10 nucleotides agree with TRBD1. Germline V gene sequence: CDR1 MGHDK, CDR2 SYGVNS. The CDR3 length is 16 residues. Trimming cost V 8 bases and J 4 bases; bases outside gene matches: 10.

The chain has TRBV7-2 and TRBJ2-2; possible D gene TRBD2, 5 bases. The CDR3 is 15 amino acids. Germline-derived CDR1 and CDR2 are SGHTA and FQGNSA. V was clipped by 2 bases and J by 2 bases, with 9 bases between them. CDR3 amino acids: CASSLLALNTGELFF. The CDR3 DNA reads as TGTGCCAGCAGCTTATTAGCGCTAAACACCGGGGAGCTGTTTTTT.

This clonotype was counted many times. The V gene is TRBV18, the J gene TRBJ1-5, with D possibly matching TRBD1 (6 bases). CDR1 is KGHSH and CDR2 is LQKENI in the germline V gene. This CDR3 spans 14 amino acids. V lost 1 base and J lost 9, with 13 bases in between. In DNA form, the CDR3 reads TGTGCCAGCTCACCACGAGGGGGGGCGGGGCCCCAGCATTTT. It is translated as CASSPRGGAGPQHF.

This clonotype came up many times. This sequence joins TRBV7-3 and TRBJ1-5; D call uncertain. This CDR3 spans 17 amino acids. The V gene's germline CDR1 is SGHTA and CDR2 FQGTGA. V lost 3 bases and J 0 bases, leaving 15 bases between the germline ends. CDR3 bases: TGTGCCAGCAGCTTGGTGGGGAGACGGGTTAGCAATCAGCCCCAGCATTTT. It specifies CASSLVGRRVSNQPQHF.

This clonotype was detected a few times. V and J are TRBV20-1 and TRBJ2-1; 14 nucleotides match TRBD2. The CDR3 runs 19 residues. V gave up 5 bases and J gave up 12 bases; unmatched junction bases: 24. CDR1 and CDR2 from the germline V gene are DFQATT and SNEGSKA (reference sequence). This CDR3 reads CSAPPTRGRTSGRPLGQFF. The DNA of the CDR3 is TGCAGTGCTCCCCCCACGAGGGGCCGGACTAGCGGGAGGCCCCTTGGGCAGTTCTTC.